The 23 T cell receptor beta chains below all came from one sample that was sequenced in a study of shared clonotypes between healthy human individuals. Sequencing was performed with immunoSEQ multiplex PCR; in TCRdb, only in-frame clones are kept and a portion is missing. Of around 2.5 million clones in the sample, roughly 93% are singletons; the top ten hold approximately 0.37%. Sequencing was done on a sample of naive CD4+ T cells from PBMCs. The subset: CD45RA+ positively selected. The receptors here all came from a man younger than 30 in good health. Some clones in this sample may be carry-over from other donors' samples.

The rearrangement joins TRBV11-2 to TRBJ1-2; 7 bases match TRBD1. CDR1 is SGHAT and CDR2 is FQNNGV in the germline V gene. V lost 4 bases, J lost 13 bases, and 9 bases stayed unmatched. The CDR3 runs to 12 residues. Written as DNA, the CDR3 is TGTGCCAGCAGCTCGCCCCGACAGGGCCCCACCTTC. Amino acids: CASSSPRQGPTF.

The CDR3: CASRRGQGTRNEQFF. The DNA of the CDR3 is TGTGCCAGCAGGAGAGGACAGGGTACTCGGAATGAGCAGTTCTTC. This chain uses TRBV27 with TRBJ2-1; TRBD1 agrees at 8 bases. The CDR3 loop spans 15 amino acids. Germline CDR1 reads MNHEY; CDR2 reads SMNVEV (reference sequence). V lost 6 bases to trimming and J lost 7 bases; unmatched junction nucleotides: 11.

Concerning this clone: Other DNA sequences of this sample code for an identical CDR3. J is TRBJ2-1 and V is TRBV19, with D possibly matching TRBD2 (6 bases). CDR1 is LNHDA, CDR2 SQIVND, per germline (reference sequence). Trimming removed 3 bases at V and 2 bases at J, with 11 bases between. The CDR3 length is 15 residues. CDR3 DNA sequence: TGTGCCAGTAGTATTGGAGGGATCCCCTACAATGAGCAGTTCTTC. Translation: CASSIGGIPYNEQFF.

This chain uses TRBV7-9 with TRBJ2-3, with D perhaps being TRBD1 or TRBD2 (5 bases each). Germline loops: CDR1 SEHNR, CDR2 FQNEAQ (reference sequence). This CDR3 comprises 18 residues. V dropped 2 bases and J dropped 0 bases, with 18 bases sitting between them. CDR3 nucleotide sequence: TGTGCCAGCAGCTTACCCGGGGAAGGACAAAAGAGCACAGATACGCAGTATTTT. This codes for CASSLPGEGQKSTDTQYF.

This rearrangement joins TRBV27 to TRBJ2-6; 7 positions match TRBD1. V trimming: 4 bases; J trimming: 2 bases; junction bases outside the gene matches: 11. The germline V gene has CDR1 MNHEY and CDR2 SMNVEV (reference sequence). This CDR3 is 18 amino acids long. CDR3 in DNA: TGTGCCAGCAGTTCCCCCCGAGGGGGCCTTCCTGGGGCCAACGTCCTGACTTTC. This codes for CASSSPRGGLPGANVLTF.

The CDR3, as DNA: TGTGCCAGCCACCCCCAGGGGTCGGGGGCCTACAATGAGCAGTTCTTC. Translating gives CASHPQGSGAYNEQFF. J is TRBJ2-1 and V is TRBV19; perhaps D is TRBD1 or TRBD2 (6 bases each). V lost 9 bases and J lost 2, with 20 bases in between. Germline loops: CDR1 LNHDA, CDR2 SQIVND (reference sequence). The CDR3 spans 16 residues.

J is TRBJ1-1 and V is TRBV7-8; D unclear. In germline, CDR1 is SGHVS, CDR2 FQNEAQ. The length of the CDR3 is 16 residues. V was pared by 1 base and J by 0 bases, with 12 bases between. CDR3 loop: CASSLDRLIMNTEAFF. Written as DNA, the CDR3 is TGTGCCAGCAGCTTAGATCGACTTATCATGAACACTGAAGCTTTCTTT. Full variable domain (missing parts from reference TRBV7-8 and TRBJ1-1): GAGVSQSPRYKVAKRGQDVALRCDPISGHVSLFWYQQALGQGPEFLTYFQNEAQLDKSGLPSDRFFAERPEGSVSTLKIQRTQQEDSAVYLCASSLDRLIMNTEAFFGQGTRLTVV.

This chain connects TRBV11-2 to TRBJ1-1; 7 bases map to TRBD1. CDR1 is SGHAT and CDR2 is FQNNGV in the germline V gene. This CDR3 has 12 residues. J lost 10 bases, V lost 5 bases, and 7 bases had no gene match. CDR3 coding DNA: TGTGCCAGCAGCCTGATTCAGGGGGTAGCTTTCTTT. Its protein is CASSLIQGVAFF.

The rearrangement joins TRBV2 to TRBJ2-1, with D unclear. V dropped 7 bases and J dropped 5 bases, with 12 bases sitting between them. The CDR3 covers 13 residues. Germline V lookup: CDR1 SNHLY, CDR2 FYNNEI. CDR3 residues: CASKVARNNEQFF. Here the CDR3 DNA reads TGTGCCAGCAAAGTCGCTAGAAACAATGAGCAGTTCTTC.

V is TRBV5-4 and J is TRBJ1-2; possible D gene TRBD1, 6 bases. Deletions cut 2 bases from V and 2 bases from J, with 7 bases between. The CDR3 is made up of 13 amino acids. In germline, CDR1 is SGHNT, CDR2 YYREEE (reference sequence). DNA for the CDR3: TGTGCCAGCAGCTTCGGGGGCAACTATGGCTACACCTTC. Its protein is CASSFGGNYGYTF.

The chain links TRBV7-8 to TRBJ2-3, with a possible D match to TRBD2 (5 bases). The CDR3 consists of 13 residues. In germline, CDR1 is SGHVS, CDR2 FQNEAQ. V was cut by 5 bases and J by 3 bases, with 9 bases left in between. CDR3 DNA: TGTGCCAGCAGCCTCCCGGGGACAGATACGCAGTATTTT. Its translation is CASSLPGTDTQYF.

Comments on this clone: The sample contains more than one DNA sequence encoding this CDR3. The V and J genes are TRBV28 and TRBJ2-5, with 8 bases identical to TRBD2. Germline trimming cut 4 bases from V and 5 bases from J; bases unmatched to any gene: 3. Germline assignment: CDR1 MDHEN and CDR2 SYDVKM. This CDR3 is 13 amino acids long. CDR3: CASSSPGGETQYF. The CDR3 DNA is TGTGCCAGCAGTTCCCCGGGGGGGGAGACCCAGTACTTC.

This chain uses TRBV5-1 with TRBJ2-7; TRBD1 is a possible D gene (5 bases). Germline loops: CDR1 SGHRS, CDR2 YFSETQ. Trimming took 0 bases from V and 2 from J, leaving 9 bases between them. This CDR3 has 14 residues. The chain's CDR3 is CASSLEYRTYEQYF. CDR3 nucleotides: TGCGCCAGCAGCTTGGAATACAGGACCTACGAGCAGTACTTC.

The rearrangement links TRBV28 to TRBJ1-5; D is possibly TRBD1 (5 bases). This CDR3 has 12 residues. V was trimmed by 4 bases and J by 11 bases, leaving 12 bases between them. The V gene's germline CDR1 is MDHEN and CDR2 SYDVKM. CDR3: CASSSGLGSQHF. CDR3 sequence (DNA): TGTGCCAGCAGTTCAGGGCTAGGGTCCCAGCATTTT.

To note about this clone: Other DNA sequences in this specimen translate into the identical CDR3. The chain links TRBV6-5 to TRBJ2-2, with D perhaps TRBD2 (5 bases). Trimming removed 0 bases from V and 5 bases from J, with 7 bases in between. The CDR3 is 14 amino acids. Germline lookup yields CDR1 MNHEY and CDR2 SVGAGI. The CDR3 DNA reads as TGTGCCAGCAGTTACTCGAGCGGTACCGGGGAGCTGTTTTTT. Translated: CASSYSSGTGELFF.

As to this clone: In the same sample, other DNA sequences code for this CDR3. The chain recombines TRBV6-6 with TRBJ2-1; 12 nucleotides agree with TRBD2. Germline V gene data show CDR1 as MNHNY and CDR2 as SVGAGI (reference sequence). Trimming removed 2 bases from V and 4 bases from J; junction bases left unmatched: 3. The CDR3 is 16 residues long. CDR3 nucleotide sequence: TGTGCCAGCAGTTACCCCGGACTAGCGGGATACAATGAGCAGTTCTTC. Its translation: CASSYPGLAGYNEQFF.

The chain uses TRBV9 and TRBJ2-7, with 7 bases that match TRBD2. CDR3 length equals 16 residues. Per the germline V gene, CDR1 is SGDLS and CDR2 is YYNGEE. J gave up 0 bases and V 4 bases, and 10 bases lay outside the gene matches. The CDR3 loop reads CASSQGPGRGSYEQYF. CDR3 sequence (DNA): TGTGCCAGCAGCCAGGGACCTGGGAGGGGCTCCTACGAGCAGTACTTC.

This sequence joins TRBV12-5 and TRBJ2-2; possibly TRBD2 for D (6 bases). Looked up from germline, CDR1 is LGHNT and CDR2 is FRNRAP. The V and J ends lost 0 bases and 4 bases respectively, with 9 bases between them. This CDR3 has 15 residues. CDR3 residues: CASGLVLGGTGELFF. In DNA, the CDR3 is TGTGCTAGTGGTTTGGTACTGGGAGGCACCGGGGAGCTGTTTTTT.

The V call is TRBV7-3, the J call TRBJ2-1, with a possible D match to TRBD1 (6 bases). Germline values: CDR1 SGHTA, CDR2 FQGTGA. V lost 5 bases to trimming and J lost 7 bases, with 18 bases between them. The CDR3 covers 15 residues. The DNA of the CDR3 is TGTGCCAGCAGCCACAGGGATGGGGCTTGGAATGAGCAGTTCTTC. This gives the protein CASSHRDGAWNEQFF.

The chain links TRBV14 to TRBJ2-7, with 8 nucleotides matching TRBD2. Germline loops: CDR1 SGHDN, CDR2 FVKESK. This CDR3 contains 14 residues. After removal of 5 bases from V and 4 bases from J, the junction contained 7 bases not matched to a gene. The CDR3 loop reads CASSGSGIEYEQYF. CDR3 DNA: TGTGCCAGCAGCGGTAGCGGGATTGAGTACGAGCAGTACTTC.

The chain recombines TRBV28 with TRBJ2-3; D unresolved. Germline V gives CDR1 MDHEN, CDR2 SYDVKM. The V gene lost 2 bases and the J gene lost 2 bases, with 23 bases spanning the gap. The CDR3 length is 19 residues. CDR3 DNA sequence: TGTGCCAGCAGTTTACCCCCCTCGTCCCCACTACCTTTCACAGATACGCAGTATTTT. It is translated as CASSLPPSSPLPFTDTQYF.

CDR3: CASSYLGTDYTEAFF. In nucleotides, the CDR3 is TGTGCCAGCAGTTACCTCGGGACAGACTACACTGAAGCTTTCTTT. This chain connects TRBV6-5 to TRBJ1-1; 7 bases line up with TRBD1. Per the germline V gene, CDR1 is MNHEY and CDR2 is SVGAGI. V shed 2 bases and J 3 bases; nucleotides not matched to a gene: 6. The CDR3 has 15 amino acids.

This chain joins TRBV4-3 and TRBJ2-3; 11 bases agree with TRBD2. The CDR3 covers 17 residues. J lost 0 bases, V lost 0 bases, and 2 bases had no gene match. Germline-derived CDR1 and CDR2 are LGHNA and YSLEER. The CDR3 nucleotides read TGCGCCAGCAGCCAAGAAGGACTAGCGGGCAGCACAGATACGCAGTATTTT. Translating gives CASSQEGLAGSTDTQYF.